This T cell receptor beta chain was sequenced during a study of blood T cell repertoires in COVID-19. The data were produced by immunoSEQ multiplex PCR, yet TCRdb's version contains in-frame clones alone and is incomplete. The sample gives approximately 140,000 clones, roughly 80% of which show up once; roughly 8.3% is in the top ten. This CDR3 region has 16 residues. The germline V gene encodes CDR1 KGHSH and CDR2 LQKENI. V was clipped by 3 bases and J by 3 bases; unmatched bases: 8. This sequence was found in a woman of 80 years or more in a cohort sampled during active or convalescent COVID-19. Specimen: peripheral blood. V usage is TRBV18 and J usage is TRBJ2-4, with 7 bases identical to TRBD1. CDR3 nucleotides: TGTGCCAGCTCACCTAGACAGGGTCTGAGCAAAAACATTCAGTACTTC. The encoded protein is CASSPRQGLSKNIQYF. Full variable domain (missing parts from reference TRBV18 and TRBJ2-4): NAGVMQNPRHLVRRRGQEARLRCSPMKGHSHVYWYRQLPEEGLKFMVYLQKENIIDESGMPKERFSAEFPKEGPSILRIQQVVRGDSAAYFCASSPRQGLSKNIQYFGAGTRLSVL.